The 15 T cell receptor beta chains listed next were all sequenced from one sample in a study of control samples from healthy donors and cancer patients. Clones were sequenced by immunoSEQ multiplex PCR, and TCRdb holds only the in-frame ones, with some missing. The data show roughly 90,000 clones, roughly four fifths seen once. Source material: blood. The receptors derive from an older woman in good health.

This chain links TRBV5-1 with TRBJ1-1; D may be TRBD1 (5 bases). Germline CDR1 and CDR2: SGHRS and YFSETQ. The V end was cut by 3 bases, the J end by 6 bases, with 15 bases between. The CDR3 has 14 amino acids. DNA of the CDR3: TGCGCCAGCAGCTGGAGGGGCAGGGATGCTGAAGCTTTCTTT. Protein: CASSWRGRDAEAFF.

The CDR3 DNA reads TGTGCCAGCAGCTTAGATGGGTACACTGAAGCTTTCTTT. It is translated as CASSLDGYTEAFF. V and J are TRBV11-3 and TRBJ1-1; D is ambiguous. Per the germline V gene, CDR1 is SGHNT and CDR2 is YENEEA. Trimming took 0 bases from V and 3 from J, leaving 5 bases between them. This CDR3 has 13 residues.

The V call is TRBV2, the J call TRBJ2-1, with D possibly called TRBD1 or TRBD2 (6 bases each). Germline V gene sequence: CDR1 SNHLY, CDR2 FYNNEI. The CDR3 sequence is 13 residues long. V lost 4 bases and J 8 bases, leaving 12 bases between the germline ends. CDR3: CASSGGASDEQFF. DNA for the CDR3: TGTGCCAGCAGTGGGGGGGCGTCGGATGAGCAGTTCTTC. Full variable domain (missing parts from reference TRBV2 and TRBJ2-1): EPEVTQTPSHQVTQMGQEVILRCVPISNHLYFYWYRQILGQKVEFLVSFYNNEISEKSEIFDDQFSVERPDGSNFTLKIRSTKLEDSAMYFCASSGGASDEQFFGPGTRLTVL.

V usage is TRBV19 and J usage is TRBJ2-2; 7 bases line up with TRBD2. This CDR3 comprises 17 residues. Germline assignment: CDR1 LNHDA and CDR2 SQIVND (reference sequence). With V trimmed by 3 bases and J by 4 bases, 11 bases remained unmatched. The CDR3 DNA reads TGTGCCAGTAGTATGGGGGGACTATTAGCTAGCACCGGGGAGCTGTTTTTT. Its translation: CASSMGGLLASTGELFF.

This clone was counted once. The V gene is TRBV18, the J gene TRBJ1-6, with TRBD1 matching over 9 bases. CDR1 is KGHSH and CDR2 is LQKENI in the germline V gene. This CDR3 has 14 residues. Losses at the gene ends were 6 bases for V and 7 bases for J; bases not matched to a gene: 4. The CDR3 loop is CASSQTGGNSPLHF. CDR3 sequence (DNA): TGTGCCAGCTCTCAGACAGGGGGAAATTCACCCCTCCACTTT. The variable domain in full, with the rest retrieved from reference TRBV18 and TRBJ1-6, is NAGVMQNPRHLVRRRGQEARLRCSPMKGHSHVYWYRQLPEEGLKFMVYLQKENIIDESGMPKERFSAEFPKEGPSILRIQQVVRGDSAAYFCASSQTGGNSPLHFGNGTRLTVT.

The chain employs TRBV4-1 and TRBJ2-3, with 8 bases aligning to TRBD1. The germline CDR1 and CDR2 sequences are MGHRA and YSYEKL. CDR3 length: 17 residues. V shed 0 bases and J 6 bases; nucleotides not matched to a gene: 11. CDR3 amino acids: CASSQDGGQGARDTQYF. CDR3 in DNA: TGCGCCAGCAGCCAAGATGGTGGGCAGGGGGCAAGGGATACGCAGTATTTT.

The rearrangement uses TRBV7-9 and TRBJ2-3; the D gene is possibly TRBD2 (5 bases). The CDR3 is made up of 12 amino acids. CDR1 and CDR2 from the germline V gene are SEHNR and FQNEAQ (reference sequence). Trimming left V 5 bases short and J 6 bases short, with 9 bases between. The CDR3 protein is CASSPSSDTQYF. DNA of the CDR3: TGTGCCAGCAGCCCTTCTAGCGATACGCAGTATTTT.

This chain joins TRBV6-5 and TRBJ1-3; 10 bases line up with TRBD1. J lost 2 bases, V lost 2 bases, and 3 bases had no gene match. Germline V gives CDR1 MNHEY, CDR2 SVGAGI. The CDR3 contains 16 residues. The CDR3 sequence is CASSYGGQGTGNTIYF. The DNA for the CDR3 is TGTGCCAGCAGTTACGGGGGACAGGGGACTGGAAACACCATATATTTT.

The chain couples TRBV4-3 to TRBJ2-2, with a possible D match to TRBD1 (6 bases). The CDR3 has 17 amino acids. Germline CDR1 is LGHNA and CDR2 is YSLEER. V was trimmed by 0 bases and J by 3 bases, leaving 14 bases between them. CDR3 region: CASSQEHPQGDTGELFF. The CDR3 DNA reads TGCGCCAGCAGCCAAGAACATCCACAGGGTGACACCGGGGAGCTGTTTTTT.

The chain carries TRBV19 and TRBJ1-2; D might be TRBD1 (5 bases). The V end was cut by 3 bases, the J end by 4 bases, with 12 bases between. The CDR3 covers 14 residues. Germline CDR1 LNHDA, CDR2 SQIVND (reference sequence). The CDR3 sequence: CASSMLGASYGYTF. The DNA of the CDR3 is TGTGCCAGTAGTATGCTCGGGGCCTCCTATGGCTACACCTTC.

The V and J genes are TRBV29-1 and TRBJ2-7; D perhaps matches TRBD2 (6 bases). CDR1 is SQVTM and CDR2 is ANQGSEA in the germline V gene. The V and J ends lost 4 bases and 6 bases respectively, with 16 bases between them. The CDR3 spans 13 residues. CDR3 protein: CSVVLSGVSEQYF. CDR3 bases: TGCAGCGTTGTCTTATCGGGGGTTAGCGAGCAGTACTTC.

The chain couples TRBV6-4 to TRBJ1-4; no definite D call. With 10 bases removed from V and 8 bases from J, the gap between germline ends came to 8 bases. This CDR3 spans 10 amino acids. Germline V gives CDR1 MRHNA, CDR2 SNTAGT. Written as DNA, the CDR3 is TGTGCCACCCTGACCGAAAAACTGTTTTTT. Protein: CATLTEKLFF.

Here the CDR3 reads CASSLEPGFNEKLFF. Here the CDR3 DNA reads TGTGCCAGCAGCTTAGAGCCGGGGTTTAATGAAAAACTGTTTTTT. The chain employs TRBV7-6 and TRBJ1-4, with D unclear. Trimming removed 1 base from V and 4 bases from J, with 10 bases in between. Germline V gene sequence: CDR1 SGHVS, CDR2 FNYEAQ. The CDR3 runs 15 residues.

Points on this clone: Other DNA sequences in the same sample also yield this CDR3. The CDR3 region is CASRGRGNYGYTF. CDR3 bases: TGTGCCAGCAGGGGGAGGGGTAACTATGGCTACACCTTC. The rearrangement links TRBV5-6 to TRBJ1-2; perhaps TRBD1 as D (5 bases). The germline CDR1 and CDR2 sequences are SGHDT and YYEEEE. V lost 5 bases, J lost 1 base, and 9 bases lay in between. CDR3 length: 13 residues.

This clone was seen just once. The rearrangement links TRBV2 to TRBJ2-3; no clear D gene. Germline CDR1 SNHLY, CDR2 FYNNEI. This CDR3 comprises 13 residues. V lost 8 bases and J 7 bases, leaving 16 bases between the germline ends. This CDR3 is CASVPVKKNTQYF. CDR3 bases: TGTGCCAGCGTGCCGGTTAAGAAGAATACGCAGTATTTT.